There are many counts of the clone carrying this T cell receptor (beta chain). The antigen remains undetermined. This sample stems from a study of breast tumors, draining lymph nodes, adjacent tissues. Whole-study findings and limits: Luminal-like breast cancer showed significantly greater tumor-nontumor repertoire similarity than basal-like breast cancer did. Data only fit, rather than demonstrated, lymph node origin of most tumor T cells. Compared with lymph nodes, tumors were less diverse; compared with nontumor tissue, more.

TCRdb recomputed calls from the multiplex PCR reads with MiXCR, one row per CDR3 protein. This table holds around 150,000 distinct CDR3 sequences, around a third found once. The lymph nodes were axillary draining lymph nodes from breast cancer patients. V dropped 9 bases and J dropped 4 bases, with 11 bases sitting between them. Per the germline V gene, CDR1 is KGHDR and CDR2 is SFDVKD. This CDR3 has 13 amino acids. The sequence came from a female donor with breast cancer. Some clones in this sample may be carry-over from other donors' samples. The sample was axillary lymph node tissue. The chain links TRBV24-1 to TRBJ2-2; possibly TRBD1 or TRBD2 for D (5 bases each). In nucleotides, the CDR3 is TGTGCCACCCGTTACGGGGCCACCGGGGAGCTGTTTTTT. As protein: CATRYGATGELFF.